This TCR beta chain was documented in a study of cytomegalovirus exposure and HLA in healthy donors. Across the whole study: The use of the same platform for the 95 to 150 validation repertoires and the 666 first-cohort repertoires was reported by a later analysis.

Concerning this clone itself: The antigen is unknown.

Findings of the study overall: Cytomegalovirus-associated TCR beta chains were listed, numbering 150 to 200. The classifier, whose performance was assessed in both the original and validation cohorts, reportedly diagnosed cytomegalovirus status with high specificity and sensitivity. Confirmation in vitro established that a few CMV-associated chains were specific for CMV antigens.

The germline CDR1 and CDR2 sequences are MDHEN and SYDVKM. J lost 0 bases, V lost 5 bases, and 6 bases had no gene match. The CDR3 is made up of 17 amino acids. Sequencing used immunoSEQ multiplex PCR; TCRdb keeps in-frame clones, though not all of them. The table lists roughly 59,000 clones, about 95% of them singletons. The chain joins TRBV28 to TRBJ1-5; 11 nucleotides agree with TRBD1. This clonotype was sampled from a woman aged 18 to 35 in good health and CMV-seropositive. The sequenced sample consisted of PBMCs. The CDR3 loop is CASSSGQGAVSNQPQHF. The CDR3 region has the DNA TGTGCCAGCAGTAGCGGACAGGGGGCTGTTAGCAATCAGCCCCAGCATTTT.